Following are 32 T cell receptor beta chains from one sample sequenced in a study of shared clonotypes between healthy human individuals. Clones were sequenced by immunoSEQ multiplex PCR, and TCRdb holds only the in-frame ones, with some missing. Of some 2,100,000 clones listed, nearly 97% are singletons. Sequenced: naive CD4+ T cells sorted from blood. Subset indicated: CD45RA+ positively selected. The receptors come from a man in his late teens or twenties in good health.

The chain combines TRBV28 with TRBJ1-5; TRBD1 is a possible D gene (6 bases). This CDR3 region has 15 residues. V shed 1 base and J shed 6 bases, with 13 bases lying between them. Looked up from germline, CDR1 is MDHEN and CDR2 is SYDVKM. The CDR3 bases are TGTGCCAGCAGTTTATTACAGGGAGGCACTCAGCCCCAGCATTTT. It yields the protein CASSLLQGGTQPQHF.

J is TRBJ1-2 and V is TRBV6-6; 7 bases fit TRBD1. Germline lookup yields CDR1 MNHNY and CDR2 SVGAGI (reference sequence). With V trimmed by 6 bases and J by 5 bases, 6 bases remained unmatched. The CDR3 sequence is 13 residues long. The CDR3 here is CASRDRDSYGYTF. The CDR3 region has the DNA TGTGCCAGCAGAGACCGGGACAGTTATGGCTACACCTTC.

As for this clone: Mismatch with germline at one junction end may stem from a read error. The chain carries TRBV6-6 and TRBJ2-7; 11 bases agree with TRBD2. The CDR3 has 13 amino acids. Germline CDR1 and CDR2: MNHNY and SVGAGI (reference sequence). CDR3 nucleotide sequence: TGTGCCAGCAGTGCCGGGACTAGCGGTGTCACTAACTTC. Its protein is CASSAGTSGVTNF.

The CDR3 DNA sequence: TGTGCCAGCAGTAACCGCGGACAGGGTTTTCATGAGCAGTTCTTC. Residues: CASSNRGQGFHEQFF. V is TRBV6-6 and J is TRBJ2-1, with 8 bases aligning to TRBD1. The CDR3 spans 15 residues. CDR1 and CDR2 (germline): MNHNY, SVGAGI (reference sequence). V dropped 5 bases and J dropped 8; count of bases not matched to a gene: 11.

The J gene is TRBJ2-7, the V gene TRBV29-1, with a possible D match to TRBD1 (6 bases). The ends were cut back, 3 bases at V and 2 bases at J, with 11 bases in the middle. This CDR3 comprises 13 residues. The germline V gene has CDR1 SQVTM and CDR2 ANQGSEA. The CDR3 here is CSVEGTYTYEQYF. DNA for the CDR3: TGCAGCGTTGAGGGGACATACACCTACGAGCAGTACTTC.

V usage is TRBV21-1 and J usage is TRBJ2-7; the table's D gene call, TRBD2, was not cross checked with the DNA. TRBV21-1 is labeled a pseudogene. CDR3 length: 15 residues. Here the CDR3 DNA reads TGTGCCAGCAGCAAGGAGGGAACCCCAAGGTACGAGCAGTACTTC. The encoded protein is CASSKEGTPRYEQYF.

The chain joins TRBV5-1 to TRBJ2-7, with D possibly being TRBD2 (5 bases). Trimming pared 3 bases from V and 0 bases from J, leaving 10 bases between. The CDR3 contains 14 residues. Germline lookup yields CDR1 SGHRS and CDR2 YFSETQ. The CDR3, as DNA: TGCGCCAGCAGCTCCGGTCGGGACTCCTACGAGCAGTACTTC. Translation: CASSSGRDSYEQYF.

The chain recombines TRBV2 with TRBJ2-1, with unresolved D. V was trimmed by 4 bases and J by 12 bases, leaving 13 bases between them. Germline V gives CDR1 SNHLY, CDR2 FYNNEI. The CDR3 loop spans 12 amino acids. The CDR3 protein is CASSAVGLGQFF. Here the CDR3 DNA reads TGTGCCAGCAGTGCCGTCGGGCTAGGGCAGTTCTTC.

The chain links TRBV2 to TRBJ2-7, with D hard to call. Per germline, CDR1 SNHLY and CDR2 FYNNEI. The ends were cut back, 5 bases at V and 2 bases at J, with 7 bases in the middle. The CDR3 totals 12 residues. CDR3 nucleotide sequence: TGTGCCAGCAGTTCCCTAGCCTACGAGCAGTACTTC. It yields the protein CASSSLAYEQYF.

Concerning this clone: This sample includes further DNA sequences coding for the same CDR3. The rearrangement links TRBV7-2 to TRBJ2-7, with D possibly TRBD2 on 5 matching bases. Trimming pared 0 bases from V and 4 bases from J, leaving 10 bases between. Germline CDR1 is SGHTA and CDR2 is FQGNSA. The CDR3 runs to 14 residues. CDR3 sequence reads: CASSLAGVGYEQYF. The CDR3 nucleotides are TGTGCCAGCAGCTTAGCGGGAGTAGGATACGAGCAGTACTTC.

As for this clone: The sample carries other DNA sequences with the same CDR3. V and J are TRBV5-1 and TRBJ2-7; 7 positions match TRBD1. The CDR3 has 12 residues. CDR1 SGHRS and CDR2 YFSETQ come from the germline V gene. Trimming took 2 bases from V and 6 from J; bases not matched to a gene: 2. The DNA of the CDR3 is TGCGCCAGCAGCTTACAGGGGCCCGAGCAGTACTTC. Protein sequence: CASSLQGPEQYF.

This chain links TRBV6-5 with TRBJ2-3, with 8 bases aligning to TRBD1. With V trimmed by 6 bases and J by 4 bases, 3 bases remained unmatched. The CDR3 consists of 13 residues. The V gene's germline CDR1 is MNHEY and CDR2 SVGAGI. In nucleotides, the CDR3 is TGTGCCAGCAGGAAGACAGGGGCAGATACGCAGTATTTT. This codes for CASRKTGADTQYF.

This sequence joins TRBV18 and TRBJ2-3; 15 bases map to TRBD2. Trimming at V came to 1 base and at J to 3 bases, leaving 5 bases not matched to a gene. Per the germline V gene, CDR1 is KGHSH and CDR2 is LQKENI. The CDR3 contains 18 residues. CDR3 DNA sequence: TGTGCCAGCTCACCACGGACTAGCGGGGGGGTTGGAACAGATACGCAGTATTTT. This translates into CASSPRTSGGVGTDTQYF.

The chain carries TRBV7-3 and TRBJ2-7; a weak D match, TRBD2 (6 bases). This CDR3 is 16 amino acids long. The V and J ends lost 2 bases and 5 bases respectively, with 19 bases between them. Germline V gene data show CDR1 as SGHTA and CDR2 as FQGTGA. The CDR3: CASSLERAPLANEQYF. The CDR3 DNA is TGTGCCAGCAGCTTAGAGAGGGCCCCTCTAGCGAACGAGCAGTACTTC. The variable domain in full, with the rest retrieved from reference TRBV7-3 and TRBJ2-7, is GAGVSQTPSNKVTEKGKYVELRCDPISGHTALYWYRQSLGQGPEFLIYFQGTGAADDSGLPNDRFFAVRPEGSVSTLKIQRTERGDSAVYLCASSLERAPLANEQYFGPGTRLTVT.

V usage is TRBV6-6 and J usage is TRBJ2-7; D possibly corresponds to TRBD2 (5 bases). The CDR3 sequence is 11 residues long. Trimming shortened V by 4 bases and J by 6 bases, and 7 bases separated the two germline ends. Germline-derived CDR1 and CDR2 are MNHNY and SVGAGI (reference sequence). CDR3: CASSWRFEQYF. CDR3 DNA sequence: TGTGCCAGCAGTTGGAGGTTCGAGCAGTACTTC.

The rearrangement uses TRBV28 and TRBJ1-2; D might be TRBD1 (5 bases). Trimming shortened V by 3 bases and J by 5 bases, and 16 bases separated the two germline ends. CDR3 length: 15 residues. The germline CDR1 and CDR2 sequences are MDHEN and SYDVKM. This chain's CDR3 is CASSLGTAVAYGYTF. CDR3 in DNA: TGTGCCAGCAGTTTGGGGACCGCTGTAGCTTATGGCTACACCTTC.

This rearrangement joins TRBV19 to TRBJ1-5, with 10 bases identical to TRBD1. V lost 8 bases to trimming and J lost 2 bases; unmatched junction nucleotides: 9. This CDR3 is built from 16 residues. CDR1 and CDR2 from the germline V gene are LNHDA and SQIVND (reference sequence). The CDR3 DNA sequence: TGTGCCAGTTCCGGGACAGGGGTCTTTGGCAATCAGCCCCAGCATTTT. It yields the protein CASSGTGVFGNQPQHF.

The table lists this clone with a count of one. This rearrangement joins TRBV5-1 to TRBJ2-1; unclear D gene. This CDR3 is 12 amino acids long. Germline lookup yields CDR1 SGHRS and CDR2 YFSETQ. Trimming stripped 2 bases from V and 9 bases from J, with 9 bases between. The DNA of the CDR3 is TGCGCCAGCAGCTTCGGCTATCCTGAGCAGTTCTTC. It encodes CASSFGYPEQFF.

The rearrangement joins TRBV28 to TRBJ2-5; the match to TRBD2 covers 13 bases. The CDR3 has 15 residues. The ends lost 6 bases at V and 4 bases at J; junction bases unmatched: 5. CDR1 MDHEN and CDR2 SYDVKM come from the germline V gene. The CDR3 sequence: CASRELAGGPETQYF. In nucleotides, the CDR3 is TGTGCCAGCAGAGAACTAGCGGGGGGGCCAGAGACCCAGTACTTC. Together with reference TRBV28 and TRBJ2-5, the CDR3 gives the full variable domain: DVKVTQSSRYLVKRTGEKVFLECVQDMDHENMFWYRQDPGLGLRLIYFSYDVKMKEKGDIPEGYSVSREKKERFSLILESASTNQTSMYLCASRELAGGPETQYFGPGTRLLVL.

This clone was counted once. The chain joins TRBV29-1 to TRBJ2-1; D might be TRBD2 (6 bases). The germline CDR1 and CDR2 sequences are SQVTM and ANQGSEA. The CDR3 contains 13 residues. Trimming shortened V by 8 bases and J by 0 bases, and 11 bases separated the two germline ends. The CDR3 nucleotides read TGCAGCACAAAGGAGGGCTCCTACAATGAGCAGTTCTTC. The encoded protein is CSTKEGSYNEQFF.

The CDR3: CAERVGKETQYF. The CDR3 DNA reads TGTGCGGAACGGGTGGGGAAAGAGACCCAGTACTTC. The chain uses TRBV30 and TRBJ2-5; no clear D gene. CDR1 and CDR2 from the germline V gene are GTSNPN and SVGIG (reference sequence). The CDR3 is made up of 12 amino acids.

The rearrangement links TRBV7-2 to TRBJ2-1, with 12 bases lining up with TRBD2. The CDR3 runs 15 residues. J was trimmed by 4 bases and V by 5 bases; bases with no gene match: 3. In germline, CDR1 is SGHTA, CDR2 FQGNSA. This CDR3 reads CASSKTSGRYNEQFF. The DNA of the CDR3 is TGTGCCAGCAGCAAGACTAGCGGGAGATACAATGAGCAGTTCTTC.

The chain recombines TRBV7-2 with TRBJ2-2; D not certain. Between the trimmed V and J ends, which lost 0 bases and 2 bases, there was a span of 10 bases. Germline CDR1 is SGHTA and CDR2 is FQGNSA. This CDR3 is built from 16 residues. CDR3 nucleotides: TGTGCCAGCAGCTTAGCGCAGACCCCTAACACCGGGGAGCTGTTTTTT. Translating it yields CASSLAQTPNTGELFF.

The J gene is TRBJ1-2, the V gene TRBV5-1, with 8 bases identical to TRBD1. Germline lookup yields CDR1 SGHRS and CDR2 YFSETQ. CDR3 length: 12 residues. After removal of 3 bases from V and 6 bases from J, the junction contained 1 base not matched to a gene. The CDR3: CASSSDRDGYTF. The CDR3 nucleotides read TGCGCCAGCAGCTCGGACAGGGATGGCTACACCTTC.

The chain is built from TRBV15 and TRBJ1-4; D is uncertain. The ends were cut back, 1 base at V and 5 bases at J, with 11 bases in the middle. This CDR3 contains 15 residues. CDR1 and CDR2 (germline): LNHNV, YYDKDF (reference sequence). Here the CDR3 DNA reads TGTGCCACCAGCAGAGGTGGGCAGATGAATGAAAAACTGTTTTTT. It encodes CATSRGGQMNEKLFF. Variable domain in full (rest from reference TRBV15 and TRBJ1-4): DAMVIQNPRYQVTQFGKPVTLSCSQTLNHNVMYWYQQKSSQAPKLLFHYYDKDFNNEADTPDNFQSRRPNTSFCFLDIRSPGLGDTAMYLCATSRGGQMNEKLFFGSGTQLSVL.

V and J are TRBV19 and TRBJ1-5; 7 positions agree with TRBD1. The CDR3 consists of 18 residues. Germline values: CDR1 LNHDA, CDR2 SQIVND (reference sequence). The ends lost 2 bases at V and 7 bases at J; junction bases unmatched: 17. The CDR3 sequence: CASSILSTGATRGQPQHF. In DNA form, the CDR3 reads TGTGCCAGTAGTATACTTAGTACAGGGGCCACCCGGGGGCAGCCCCAGCATTTT.

The chain recombines TRBV19 with TRBJ1-6; D is undetermined. V gave up 2 bases and J gave up 5 bases, with 7 bases separating them. Germline V lookup: CDR1 LNHDA, CDR2 SQIVND (reference sequence). CDR3 length: 14 amino acids. CDR3 amino acids: CASSILADNSPLHF. The CDR3 DNA reads as TGTGCCAGTAGTATACTGGCAGATAATTCACCCCTCCACTTT.

The rearrangement joins TRBV5-4 to TRBJ1-1, with D perhaps matching TRBD1 (6 bases). Germline lookup yields CDR1 SGHNT and CDR2 YYREEE (reference sequence). V was cut by 4 bases and J by 0 bases, with 10 bases left in between. This CDR3 is built from 14 residues. The CDR3 nucleotides are TGTGCCAGCAGCGCGAACAGGGTGAACACTGAAGCTTTCTTT. Translating it yields CASSANRVNTEAFF.

The CDR3 spells CASRREPTDTQYF. In DNA, the CDR3 is TGCGCCAGCAGGCGGGAGCCCACAGATACGCAGTATTTT. The rearrangement links TRBV10-1 to TRBJ2-3, with 7 bases aligning to TRBD2. The V and J ends lost 6 bases and 2 bases, in that order; junction bases with no gene match: 2. The CDR3 is made up of 13 amino acids. Germline V gene lookup returns CDR1 WNHNN and CDR2 SYGVQD (reference sequence).

The gene calls are TRBV25-1 and TRBJ1-6; 11 bases align to TRBD1. In germline, CDR1 is MGHDK, CDR2 SYGVNS. The CDR3 is made up of 15 amino acids. Trimming cost V 4 bases and J 9 bases; bases outside gene matches: 5. Here the CDR3 reads CASSAMDRGLSPLHF. CDR3 in DNA: TGTGCCAGCAGTGCGATGGACAGGGGGCTTTCACCCCTCCACTTT.

This clone showed up just once. The gene calls are TRBV5-1 and TRBJ1-1, with D possibly being TRBD1 (5 bases). Germline-derived CDR1 and CDR2 are SGHRS and YFSETQ. V lost 0 bases, J lost 0 bases, and 9 bases lay in between. The CDR3 sequence is 15 residues long. Here the CDR3 DNA reads TGCGCCAGCAGCTTGGATCCAGGGATGAACACTGAAGCTTTCTTT. Translated: CASSLDPGMNTEAFF.

This sequence joins TRBV6-1 and TRBJ2-3; maybe TRBD2 (6 bases). The CDR3 has 14 amino acids. V lost 0 bases to trimming and J lost 6 bases, with 10 bases between them. Germline lookup yields CDR1 MNHNS and CDR2 SASEGT. CDR3 coding DNA: TGTGCCAGCAGTGAAGCAATAGGGAGGGATACGCAGTATTTT. It translates to CASSEAIGRDTQYF.